The clone carrying this TCR beta chain was observed once. The sample comes from a study of blood T cell repertoires in COVID-19. Assay used: immunoSEQ multiplex PCR; TCRdb lists only in-frame clones, some missing. The sample yields around 190,000 clones, approximately 78% seen once. The CDR3 extends over 13 amino acids. Germline V gene data show CDR1 as MNHEY and CDR2 as SVGAGI. V dropped 11 bases and J dropped 2 bases, with 15 bases sitting between them. Clinical histories supplied by participants themselves formed the basis of cohort assignment. Donors in Cohort 3 who had recovered were those with two negative PCRs, healthcare professional clearance, or resolution of their symptoms.

V usage is TRBV6-5 and J usage is TRBJ1-2; the D is unclear. The sequenced sample was PBMCs or T cells enriched from blood (not recorded which). This TCR came from a man aged 40-55 years who had recovered from COVID-19. The CDR3 spells CAGSGVKNYGYTF. The CDR3 nucleotides read TGTGCCGGTAGCGGGGTTAAAAACTATGGCTACACCTTC.